What follows describes a single T cell receptor beta chain. The antigen remains unidentified. The junction does not match germline at one end; this may be a read error. CDR1 and CDR2 (germline): SGHAT, FQNNGV. The CDR3 sequence is 16 residues long. These data are taken from a study of tumor-infiltrating lymphocytes in primary liver carcinoma. For the study at large: The cohort consisted of patients whose primary liver carcinoma was surgically resected.

For blood RNA, unsorted whole blood served as the source, and germline DNA was extracted too. General study points: Pairs comparing tumor with adjacent tissue or blood overlapped less than pairs drawn from tumor regions. Left bulk and unsorted, the samples did not allow CD4+ and CD8+ repertoires to be compared.

With 400 to 550 ng total RNA as template and a constant-region primer, TCR beta cDNA was made. Three nested multiplex PCR rounds of slightly modified ARM-PCR generated TCR beta libraries. TRBV1-TRBV30 forward primers and a C-beta reverse primer were used in the first two PCR rounds, which each ran for around 11 cycles. One entry per CDR3 protein, called by TCRdb with MiXCR from the multiplex PCR reads. The sample includes approximately 210,000 distinct CDR3 sequences, almost 65% of them seen just once. The chain carries TRBV11-2 and TRBJ2-6; possibly TRBD1 or TRBD2 for D (5 bases each). This clonotype originated in a woman aged 55-75 years with primary liver carcinoma and hepatitis B virus infection. Material for sequencing was peripheral blood. CDR3 nucleotide sequence: TGTGCCAGCAGCTTGGGACGGAATTCTGGGGCCAACGTCATGACTTTC. Translated: CASSLGRNSGANVMTF.